This is a list of T cell receptor beta chains from one sample in a study of blood T cell repertoires in COVID-19. The data were produced by immunoSEQ multiplex PCR, yet TCRdb's version contains in-frame clones alone and is incomplete. In the table there are about 100,000 clones, roughly three quarters of which are singletons. Sequenced material: peripheral blood. All receptors come from a human donor in a cohort sampled during active COVID-19. Both conserved end residues are part of each CDR3. D genes are given only for firm matches. Size values are once, few and many counts, or a class for expanded clones, and some rows have none.

D: NA
length: 16
V: TRBV29-1
J: TRBJ2-5
size: NA
CDR3: CSAAHGTRRIGETQYF
DNA: TGCAGCGCTGCCCACGGGACTCGAAGAATCGGGGAGACCCAGTACTTC

D: NA
length: 14
V: TRBV6-4
J: TRBJ1-6
size: few
CDR3: CASSEWGRNSPLHF
DNA: TGTGCCAGCAGTGAATGGGGGCGCAATTCACCCCTCCACTTT

D: NA
length: 15
V: TRBV10-3
J: TRBJ2-5
size: NA
CDR3: CAIRARLADQETQYF
DNA: TGTGCCATCAGGGCCCGGCTAGCCGACCAAGAGACCCAGTACTTC

D: TRBD1
length: 14
V: TRBV5-4
J: TRBJ2-3
size: NA
CDR3: CASSPGQATDTQYF
DNA: TGTGCCAGCAGCCCGGGACAGGCGACAGATACGCAGTATTTT

D: NA
length: 13
V: TRBV9
J: TRBJ1-5
size: NA
CDR3: CASSSGDRQPQHF
DNA: TGTGCCAGCAGCTCAGGGGATCGTCAGCCCCAGCATTTT

D: TRBD1
length: 14
V: TRBV7-9
J: TRBJ2-3
size: NA
CDR3: CASSLSGGADTQYF
DNA: TGTGCCAGCAGCCTATCAGGGGGCGCAGATACGCAGTATTTT

D: NA
length: 14
V: TRBV9
J: TRBJ1-6
size: NA
CDR3: CASSVAQLNSPLHF
DNA: TGTGCCAGCAGCGTAGCACAGCTAAATTCACCCCTCCACTTT

D: NA
length: 16
V: TRBV5-1
J: TRBJ2-3
size: NA
CDR3: CASSPSDSGGGDTQYF
DNA: TGCGCCAGCAGCCCCAGCGACTCTGGTGGTGGAGATACGCAGTATTTT

D: NA
length: 16
V: TRBV5-6
J: TRBJ1-5
size: NA
CDR3: CASSLAGDSRDQPQHF
DNA: TGTGCCAGCAGCTTGGCCGGCGACAGTAGGGATCAGCCCCAGCATTTT

D: NA
length: 12
V: TRBV2
J: TRBJ2-3
size: few
CDR3: CASMKGADTQYF
DNA: TGTGCCAGCATGAAAGGGGCAGATACGCAGTATTTT

D: TRBD1
length: 14
V: TRBV3-1/TRBV3-2
J: TRBJ1-4
size: NA
CDR3: CASSPRTGGEKLFF
DNA: TGTGCCAGCAGCCCCCGCACAGGGGGGGAAAAACTGTTTTTT

D: TRBD2
length: 17
V: TRBV25-1
J: TRBJ2-6
size: NA
CDR3: CASSELAGDPGANVLTF
DNA: TGTGCCAGCAGTGAACTAGCGGGAGACCCTGGGGCCAACGTCCTGACTTTC

D: NA
length: 13
V: TRBV2
J: TRBJ2-7
size: NA
CDR3: CASSRDINYEQYF
DNA: TGTGCCAGCAGTCGGGACATCAACTACGAGCAGTACTTC

D: TRBD1
length: 15
V: TRBV9
J: TRBJ1-1
size: NA
CDR3: CASSLQGRPGDEAFF
DNA: TGTGCCAGCAGCCTACAGGGGCGCCCGGGGGATGAAGCTTTCTTT

D: TRBD1
length: 17
V: TRBV27
J: TRBJ1-5
size: few
CDR3: CASSFYPPGQGSEPQHF
DNA: TGTGCCAGCAGTTTCTACCCCCCGGGACAGGGGTCGGAGCCCCAGCATTTT

D: NA
length: 15
V: TRBV5-3
J: TRBJ2-7
size: NA
CDR3: CARSRLGGCPYEQYF
DNA: TGTGCCAGAAGCAGGCTCGGCGGCTGTCCCTACGAGCAGTACTTC

D: TRBD2
length: 17
V: TRBV7-2
J: TRBJ2-3
size: NA
CDR3: CASSDQGTSELLDTQYF
DNA: TGTGCCAGCAGCGACCAGGGGACTAGCGAGTTACTAGATACGCAGTATTTT

D: NA
length: 16
V: TRBV11-3
J: TRBJ2-1
size: NA
CDR3: CASRGSDGGNYNEQFF
DNA: TGTGCCAGCAGGGGATCCGATGGGGGGAATTACAATGAGCAGTTCTTC

D: NA
length: 17
V: TRBV6-2/TRBV6-3
J: TRBJ1-5
size: NA
CDR3: CASSNTTGFYSNQPQHF
DNA: TGTGCCAGCAGCAATACAACGGGGTTTTATAGCAATCAGCCCCAGCATTTT

D: TRBD1
length: 15
V: TRBV13
J: TRBJ2-2
size: NA
CDR3: CASSLRQGTTGELFF
DNA: TGTGCCAGCAGCTTAAGACAGGGGACCACCGGGGAGCTGTTTTTT

D: NA
length: 15
V: TRBV7-9
J: TRBJ2-7
size: once
CDR3: CASTLSRDSSYEQYF
DNA: TGTGCCAGCACTCTTTCCCGGGACTCTTCCTACGAGCAGTACTTC

D: TRBD2
length: 16
V: TRBV2
J: TRBJ2-5
size: NA
CDR3: CASSPRLTSGQETQYF
DNA: TGTGCCAGCAGTCCGAGATTGACTAGCGGCCAAGAGACCCAGTACTTC

D: NA
length: 14
V: TRBV29-1
J: TRBJ1-4
size: NA
CDR3: CSALEWTANEKLFF
DNA: TGCAGCGCCCTCGAGTGGACAGCGAATGAAAAACTGTTTTTT

D: NA
length: 15
V: TRBV28
J: TRBJ2-6
size: NA
CDR3: CASSLPYSGANVLTF
DNA: TGTGCCAGCAGTTTACCCTACTCTGGGGCCAACGTCCTGACTTTC

D: NA
length: 16
V: TRBV18
J: TRBJ1-5
size: NA
CDR3: CASSPSDSHSNQPQHF
DNA: TGTGCCAGCTCCCCTTCTGACAGCCATAGCAATCAGCCCCAGCATTTT

D: TRBD1
length: 19
V: TRBV7-4
J: TRBJ2-1
size: NA
CDR3: CASSLAGWHWTGRINEQFF
DNA: TGTGCCAGCAGCTTAGCTGGGTGGCATTGGACAGGGAGGATAAATGAGCAGTTCTTC

D: NA
length: 14
V: TRBV6-2/TRBV6-3
J: TRBJ2-3
size: NA
CDR3: CASSLLSLPDTQYF
DNA: TGTGCCAGCAGTTTACTTAGTTTACCAGATACGCAGTATTTT

D: NA
length: 13
V: TRBV11-1
J: TRBJ2-3
size: NA
CDR3: CASSSPGTDTQYF
DNA: TGTGCCAGCAGCTCACCGGGGACAGATACGCAGTATTTT

D: TRBD1
length: 15
V: TRBV5-1
J: TRBJ2-7
size: many
CDR3: CASNLQTGGGYEQYF
DNA: TGCGCCAGCAACCTACAGACAGGGGGTGGGTACGAGCAGTACTTC

D: TRBD1
length: 16
V: TRBV5-4
J: TRBJ2-2
size: NA
CDR3: CASSIPTGANTGELFF
DNA: TGTGCCAGCAGCATCCCGACAGGGGCTAACACCGGGGAGCTGTTTTTT

D: TRBD2
length: 15
V: TRBV7-2
J: TRBJ2-7
size: NA
CDR3: CASSPPSGGAYEQYF
DNA: TGTGCCAGCAGCCCCCCCAGCGGGGGTGCCTACGAGCAGTACTTC